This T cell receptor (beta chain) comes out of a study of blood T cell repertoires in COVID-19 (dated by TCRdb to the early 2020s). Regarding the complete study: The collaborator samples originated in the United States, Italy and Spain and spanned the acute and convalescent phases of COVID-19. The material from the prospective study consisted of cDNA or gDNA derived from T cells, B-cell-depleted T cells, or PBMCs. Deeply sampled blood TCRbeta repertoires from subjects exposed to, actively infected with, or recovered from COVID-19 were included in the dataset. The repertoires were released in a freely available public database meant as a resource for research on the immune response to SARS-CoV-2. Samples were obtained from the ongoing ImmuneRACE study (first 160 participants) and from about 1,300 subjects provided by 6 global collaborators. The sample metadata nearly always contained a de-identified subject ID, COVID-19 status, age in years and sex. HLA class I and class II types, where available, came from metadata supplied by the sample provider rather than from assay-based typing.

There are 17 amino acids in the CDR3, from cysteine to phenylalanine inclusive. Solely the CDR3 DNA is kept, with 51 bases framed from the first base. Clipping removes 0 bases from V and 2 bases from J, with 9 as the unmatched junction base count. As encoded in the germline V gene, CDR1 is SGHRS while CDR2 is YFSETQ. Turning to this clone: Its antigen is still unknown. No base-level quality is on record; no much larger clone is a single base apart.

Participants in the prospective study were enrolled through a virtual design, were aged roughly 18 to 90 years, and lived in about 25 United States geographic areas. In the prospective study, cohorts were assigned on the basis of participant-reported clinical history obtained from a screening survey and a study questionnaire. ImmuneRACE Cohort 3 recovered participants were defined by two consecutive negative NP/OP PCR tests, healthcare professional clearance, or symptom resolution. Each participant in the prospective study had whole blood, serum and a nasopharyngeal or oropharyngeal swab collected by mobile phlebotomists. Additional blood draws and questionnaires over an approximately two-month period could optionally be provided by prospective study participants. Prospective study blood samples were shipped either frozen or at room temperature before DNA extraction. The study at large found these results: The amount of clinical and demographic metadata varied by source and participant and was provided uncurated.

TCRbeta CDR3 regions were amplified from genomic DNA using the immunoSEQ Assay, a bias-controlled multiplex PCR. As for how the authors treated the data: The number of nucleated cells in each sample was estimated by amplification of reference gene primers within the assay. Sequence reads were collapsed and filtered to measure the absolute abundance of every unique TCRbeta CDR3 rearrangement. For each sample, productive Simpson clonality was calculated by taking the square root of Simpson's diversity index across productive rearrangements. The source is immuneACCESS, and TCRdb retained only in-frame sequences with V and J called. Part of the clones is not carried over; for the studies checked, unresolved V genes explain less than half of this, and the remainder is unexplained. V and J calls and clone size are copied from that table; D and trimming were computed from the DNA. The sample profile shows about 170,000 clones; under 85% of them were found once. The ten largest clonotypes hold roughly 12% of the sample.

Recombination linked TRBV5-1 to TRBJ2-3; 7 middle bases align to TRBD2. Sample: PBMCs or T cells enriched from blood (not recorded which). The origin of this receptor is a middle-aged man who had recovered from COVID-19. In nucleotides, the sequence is TGCGCCAGCAGCTTGGCCTGGGCTAGCGGATCCACAGATACGCAGTATTTT. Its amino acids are CASSLAWASGSTDTQYF.